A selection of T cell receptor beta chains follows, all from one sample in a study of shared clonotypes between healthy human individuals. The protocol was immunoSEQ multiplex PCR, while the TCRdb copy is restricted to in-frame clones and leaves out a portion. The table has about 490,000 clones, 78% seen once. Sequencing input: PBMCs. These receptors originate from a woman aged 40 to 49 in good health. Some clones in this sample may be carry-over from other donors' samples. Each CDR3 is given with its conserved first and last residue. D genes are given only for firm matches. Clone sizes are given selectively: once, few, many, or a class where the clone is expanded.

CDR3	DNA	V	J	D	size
CSARQGFGDTQYF	TGCAGCGCCAGACAGGGGTTTGGGGATACGCAGTATTTT	TRBV29-1	TRBJ2-3	TRBD1	NA
CASSPVGQTNYGYTF	TGTGCCAGCTCACCAGTCGGACAGACTAACTATGGCTACACCTTC	TRBV18	TRBJ1-2	NA	NA
CASSRGVRETQYF	TGTGCCAGCAGTCGCGGGGTACGGGAGACCCAGTACTTC	TRBV6-1	TRBJ2-5	NA	NA
CASSPGQPRMNTEAFF	TGTGCCAGCAGCCCTGGGCAGCCCCGCATGAACACTGAAGCTTTCTTT	TRBV9	TRBJ1-1	NA	few
CSVVTQRASYEQYF	TGCAGCGTTGTAACTCAGCGCGCGTCCTACGAGCAGTACTTC	TRBV29-1	TRBJ2-7	NA	NA
CASSLVGSGDTQYF	TGTGCCAGCAGCCTCGTGGGGTCCGGTGATACGCAGTATTTT	TRBV7-3	TRBJ2-3	NA	NA
CASRRRQSMDEQYF	TGTGCCAGCAGACGCCGACAGTCGATGGACGAGCAGTACTTC	TRBV2	TRBJ2-7	NA	NA
CASSPGNYGYTF	TGTGCCAGCAGCCCAGGGAACTATGGCTACACCTTC	TRBV28	TRBJ1-2	NA	once
CASSPPGSGRTYSYEQYF	TGTGCCAGCAGCCCTCCGGGCAGCGGGAGGACCTACTCCTACGAGCAGTACTTC	TRBV7-2	TRBJ2-7	TRBD2	once
CASSPGLAGIETQYF	TGTGCCAGCTCCCCGGGACTAGCGGGAATAGAGACCCAGTACTTC	TRBV18	TRBJ2-5	TRBD2	NA
CASSIWTSVEQFF	TGTGCCAGTAGTATTTGGACTAGCGTTGAGCAGTTCTTC	TRBV19	TRBJ2-1	TRBD2	many
CASSEWPGQGSYEQYF	TGCGCCAGCAGCGAATGGCCGGGACAGGGGTCCTACGAGCAGTACTTC	TRBV5-1	TRBJ2-7	TRBD1	NA
CASSPTEHYGYTF	TGTGCCAGCAGCCCCACAGAGCACTATGGCTACACCTTC	TRBV4-2	TRBJ1-2	NA	NA
CATSRDPSGATVDTIYF	TGTGCCACCAGCAGAGATCCGTCAGGGGCAACTGTTGACACCATATATTTT	TRBV15	TRBJ1-3	NA	NA
CASSQDGQGRKLFF	TGCGCCAGCAGCCAAGATGGACAGGGGCGAAAACTGTTTTTT	TRBV4-1	TRBJ1-4	TRBD1	few
CTSSCPTSSPANEQFF	TGCACCAGCAGCTGCCCCACTAGTTCCCCTGCTAATGAGCAGTTCTTC	TRBV1	TRBJ2-1	NA	NA
CSVGGGSSYNEQFF	TGCAGCGTGGGGGGGGGAAGCTCCTACAATGAGCAGTTCTTC	TRBV29-1	TRBJ2-1	TRBD2	NA
CASSLVVRGPQETQYF	TGTGCCAGCAGCTTAGTTGTCAGGGGGCCTCAAGAGACCCAGTACTTC	TRBV7-2	TRBJ2-5	TRBD1	NA
CASSTNRDQPQHF	TGTGCCAGCAGCACAAACAGAGATCAGCCCCAGCATTTT	TRBV7-9	TRBJ1-5	NA	NA
CASSNRVFGTDTQYF	TGTGCCAGCAGTAACAGGGTTTTCGGTACAGATACGCAGTATTTT	TRBV27	TRBJ2-3	NA	NA
CASSPWTGGGTEAFF	TGTGCCAGCAGCCCCTGGACAGGGGGCGGCACTGAAGCTTTCTTT	TRBV7-9	TRBJ1-1	TRBD1	NA
CAIRSGRGYRSTGELFF	TGTGCCATCCGTAGCGGGAGGGGGTATCGTAGCACCGGGGAGCTGTTTTTT	TRBV7-2	TRBJ2-2	TRBD2	NA
CASSPPTSGRAPDTQYF	TGTGCCAGCAGCCCCCCGACTAGCGGGAGAGCCCCAGATACGCAGTATTTT	TRBV7-3	TRBJ2-3	TRBD2	NA
CASSITGTTEGYTF	TGTGCCAGCAGTATCACCGGGACTACGGAAGGCTACACCTTC	TRBV28	TRBJ1-2	NA	few
CAWSVLRTSGRFDEQYF	TGTGCCTGGAGTGTACTGAGGACTAGCGGGAGGTTCGACGAGCAGTACTTC	TRBV30	TRBJ2-7	TRBD2	NA
CASSLGQLGGHGEAFF	TGTGCCAGCAGCTTAGGCCAACTGGGAGGGCATGGGGAAGCTTTCTTT	TRBV13	TRBJ1-1	NA	NA
CASQPSGRRNEQFF	TGTGCCAGCCAGCCCAGCGGGAGGCGCAATGAGCAGTTCTTC	TRBV9	TRBJ2-1	TRBD2	many
CASSPPAGGPYEQYF	TGTGCCAGCTCACCCCCGGCGGGAGGGCCTTACGAGCAGTACTTC	TRBV18	TRBJ2-7	TRBD2	NA